This TCR beta chain stems from a study of T cells in Graves' hyperthyroidism and ophthalmopathy. The TCR beta CDR3 regions underwent amplification using RNA transcripts as the source. The HTBI primer set served for first-round RT-PCR of the TCR CDR3. TCRdb used MiXCR to reprocess the multiplex PCR reads, holding one entry per CDR3 protein. The data hold around 690,000 distinct CDR3 sequences, with roughly 17% observed a single time. The definition of stable Graves' hyperthyroidism was no ophthalmopathy progression within 18 months. Approximately 9.3 ml of fresh peripheral blood supplied the PBMCs. There are many counts of this clonotype. The sequence was collected from a man between 50 and 59 years old with Graves' hyperthyroidism. The sample consisted of blood.

The CDR3 DNA reads TGTGCCAGCAGTAAGAGGAGCGGCGACGAGCAGTACTTC. It encodes CASSKRSGDEQYF. The chain joins TRBV28 to TRBJ2-7; D might be TRBD2 (5 bases). V lost 5 bases, J lost 5 bases, and 13 bases lay in between. The germline gives CDR1 MDHEN, CDR2 SYDVKM. This CDR3 region has 13 residues. Variable domain in full (rest from reference TRBV28 and TRBJ2-7): DVKVTQSSRYLVKRTGEKVFLECVQDMDHENMFWYRQDPGLGLRLIYFSYDVKMKEKGDIPEGYSVSREKKERFSLILESASTNQTSMYLCASSKRSGDEQYFGPGTRLTVT.